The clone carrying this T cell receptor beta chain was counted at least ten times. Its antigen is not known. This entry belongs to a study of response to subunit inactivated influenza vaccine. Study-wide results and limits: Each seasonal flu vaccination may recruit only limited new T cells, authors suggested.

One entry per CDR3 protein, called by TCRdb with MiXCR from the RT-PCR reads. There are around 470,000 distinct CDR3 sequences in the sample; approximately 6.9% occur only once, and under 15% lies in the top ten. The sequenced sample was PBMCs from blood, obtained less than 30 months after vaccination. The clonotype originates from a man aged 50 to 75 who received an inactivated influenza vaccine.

DNA for the CDR3: TGTGCCAGCGGCGGGAGAGCCCTAGCTAACTATGGCTACACCTTC. Translating gives CASGGRALANYGYTF. The gene calls are TRBV5-5 and TRBJ1-2; D is unresolved. The length of the CDR3 is 15 residues. V was cut by 7 bases and J by 0 bases, with 16 bases left in between. Germline assignment: CDR1 SGHKS and CDR2 YYEKEE (reference sequence).